A selection of T cell receptor beta chains follows, all from one sample in a study of glioma-infiltrating T cells after dendritic cell vaccination. Profiled with immunoSEQ multiplex PCR; TCRdb holds only in-frame clones, not every one. The sample has tens of thousands of clones, over 90% seen once; the top ten hold roughly 2%. The source was blood, collected before dendritic cell vaccination. These receptors all stem from a human donor with glioblastoma. Both conserved end residues are part of each CDR3. The D gene is left open where the match is weak. Expanded clones get a size class; other rows say once, few or many, or leave the size out.

size	V	J	D	DNA	CDR3
.	TRBV13	TRBJ1-2	.	TGTGCCAGCAGCCCGAAGGGAGTACCCTATGGCTACACCTTC	CASSPKGVPYGYTF
once	TRBV5-6	TRBJ2-7	TRBD2	TGTGCCAGCAGCTTGCGGGGGAGGGACGGGGCCTACGAGCAGTACTTC	CASSLRGRDGAYEQYF
once	TRBV4-1	TRBJ1-1	.	TGCGCCAGCAGCCAAGCGGGCAGGGTGAACACTGAAGCTTTCTTT	CASSQAGRVNTEAFF
once	TRBV6-6	TRBJ2-7	.	TGTGCCAGCAGTCCTCGGACTGGGCGCGAGCAGTACTTC	CASSPRTGREQYF
.	TRBV2	TRBJ1-5	.	TGTGCCAGCAGTGCAGGGGATAGCAATCAGCCCCAGCATTTT	CASSAGDSNQPQHF
.	TRBV6-1	TRBJ2-7	.	TGTGCCAGCAGTCAGGGGTCCCCCTACGAGCAGTACTTC	CASSQGSPYEQYF
.	TRBV6-4	TRBJ2-5	TRBD2	TGTGCCAGCAGTGACTCTAGGCGGGGGGGATTATCAGAGACCCAGTACTTC	CASSDSRRGGLSETQYF
.	TRBV30	TRBJ2-1	.	TGTGCCTGGACTCGGGGTATCAAGTACAATGAGCAGTTCTTC	CAWTRGIKYNEQFF
.	TRBV14	TRBJ2-6	.	TGTGCCAGCGCCCCGAGGCTAAATGTATGGGCTGGGGCCAACGTCCTGACTTTC	CASAPRLNVWAGANVLTF
few	TRBV30	TRBJ2-4	.	TGTGCCTGGAGTGTGGGTAGCCAGGGAGCCAAAAACATTCAGTACTTC	CAWSVGSQGAKNIQYF
once	TRBV7-8	TRBJ1-3	.	TGTGCCAGCAGCCCTGACAGGACCGAAATCTCTGGAAACACCATATATTTT	CASSPDRTEISGNTIYF
.	TRBV14	TRBJ2-5	.	TGTGCCAGCAGCCAAGACGGGGTCATACTCCAAGAGACCCAGTACTTC	CASSQDGVILQETQYF
.	TRBV9	TRBJ2-5	TRBD2	TGTGCCAGCAGCGTAGGGACTAGCGGGGGGGCCGGAGAGACCCAGTACTTC	CASSVGTSGGAGETQYF
.	TRBV25-1	TRBJ2-1	.	TGTGCCAGCAGTGAAGGGCAAACCTACAATGAGCAGTTCTTC	CASSEGQTYNEQFF
.	TRBV10-1	TRBJ2-5	TRBD2	TGCGCCAGCAGTGGCGGGGGATCTCAAGAGACCCAGTACTTC	CASSGGGSQETQYF
.	TRBV18	TRBJ1-5	.	TGTGCCAGCTCACCGGGCAGGGGCAATCAGCCCCAGCATTTT	CASSPGRGNQPQHF
few	TRBV19	TRBJ1-2	.	TGTGCCAGTAGTACAGCAGGGATCCGAGGCTATGGCTACACCTTC	CASSTAGIRGYGYTF
.	TRBV5-4	TRBJ2-3	.	TGTGCCAGCAGCAAGACAGGTATGAGCACAGATACGCAGTATTTT	CASSKTGMSTDTQYF
.	TRBV7-2	TRBJ2-7	TRBD2	TGTGCCAGCAGCGTAGGGGGACTAGCGATTGGCGAGCAGTACTTC	CASSVGGLAIGEQYF
.	TRBV7-8	TRBJ1-1	.	TGTGCCAGCAGCTTAGGGGGCCTATCGAACACTGAAGCTTTCTTT	CASSLGGLSNTEAFF
.	TRBV7-8	TRBJ2-7	.	TGTGCCAGCAGCACACACCCAGGATCCTACGAGCAGTACTTC	CASSTHPGSYEQYF
.	TRBV5-4	TRBJ2-7	.	TGTGCCAGCAGCTTGGAGACAGGCAAGTGGATCTACGAGCAGTACTTC	CASSLETGKWIYEQYF
.	TRBV18	TRBJ1-1	.	TGTGCCAGCTCACCTGGACAGTACATCGCTCCTTTCTTT	CASSPGQYIAPFF
.	TRBV4-1	TRBJ1-4	TRBD1	TGCGCCAGCAGCCAAGGGACAGGGAATTTTGAAAAACTGTTTTTT	CASSQGTGNFEKLFF
few	TRBV6-1	TRBJ1-1	.	TGTGCCAGCAGTCCGGTCCCGAGGAACACTGAAGCTTTCTTT	CASSPVPRNTEAFF
.	TRBV20-1	TRBJ2-3	TRBD2	TGCAGTGCCGCGGGGGGTTATACGCAGTATTTT	CSAAGGYTQYF
few	TRBV27	TRBJ2-1	TRBD2	TGTGCCAGCAGTTTAAGCGGGGGGGCCGGCGGTGAGCAGTTCTTC	CASSLSGGAGGEQFF
.	TRBV6-6	TRBJ2-5	TRBD2	TGTGCCAGCAGTTTTGGTCCCGGCGGGGGACAAGAGACCCAGTACTTC	CASSFGPGGGQETQYF
.	TRBV6-1	TRBJ2-7	TRBD2	TGTGCCAGCACCACATCGGTTGGGGGGGCCTACGAGCAGTACTTC	CASTTSVGGAYEQYF
.	TRBV25-1	TRBJ1-3	.	TGTGCCAGCAGTGAATTTCAGGGTTCGGACTCTGGAAACACCATATATTTT	CASSEFQGSDSGNTIYF
.	TRBV6-5	TRBJ1-6	TRBD1	TGTGCCAGCAGTTACTCGCCCGGGACAGGGTCTAGTCACCTCCACTTT	CASSYSPGTGSSHLHF
.	TRBV4-1	TRBJ2-5	.	TGCGCCAGCAGCCAGTATCTCCCAGGGCCTCAAGAGACCCAGTACTTC	CASSQYLPGPQETQYF
.	TRBV6-1	TRBJ1-5	.	TGTGCCAGCAGTGAATCAACCGGGAATAGCAATCAGCCCCAGCATTTT	CASSESTGNSNQPQHF
.	TRBV11-2	TRBJ2-1	.	TGTGCCAGCAGCTTGAGGGGGGGCCGGGATGAGCAGTTCTTC	CASSLRGGRDEQFF
.	TRBV6-5	TRBJ1-1	.	TGTGCCAGCAGTCTGACGGTCTCGGGGAACACTGAAGCTTTCTTT	CASSLTVSGNTEAFF
.	TRBV4-1	TRBJ2-7	TRBD1	TGCGCCAGCAGCAAAGACAGGGGTTCTTCCGAGCAGTACTTC	CASSKDRGSSEQYF
.	TRBV18	TRBJ2-7	TRBD1	TGTGCCAGCTCACCGGGACAGTCGACATACGAGCAGTACTTC	CASSPGQSTYEQYF
once	TRBV6-1	TRBJ2-2	.	TGTGCCAGCAGTTCCAGGGTCGGGGAGCTGTTTTTT	CASSSRVGELFF
.	TRBV10-2	TRBJ2-7	.	TGCGCCAGCACGGGAGGGGGCCACGAGCAGTACTTC	CASTGGGHEQYF
.	TRBV6-5	TRBJ2-5	.	TGTGCCAGCAGCCCGCGCGGGGCCAACCAAGAGACCCAGTACTTC	CASSPRGANQETQYF
once	TRBV5-6	TRBJ1-2	.	TGTGCCAGCGCTAAGGAGAACTATGGCTACACCTTC	CASAKENYGYTF
.	TRBV7-2	TRBJ2-1	.	TGTGCCAGCAGCCCGAGGGGGGGGGCAGACAATGAGCAGTTCTTC	CASSPRGGADNEQFF
.	TRBV2	TRBJ1-3	.	TGTGCCAGCAGTGATGCGGGACTCAAGAGCAGCTCTGGAAACACCATATATTTT	CASSDAGLKSSSGNTIYF
once	TRBV21-1	TRBJ1-3	.	TGTGCCAGCAGCAGGTGGGCAAACACCATATATTTT	CASSRWANTIYF
once	TRBV30	TRBJ1-1	.	TGTGCCTGGAGTAGGGCAGGGGCAGGGGATACTCCTCGGAACACTGAAGCTTTCTTT	CAWSRAGAGDTPRNTEAFF
.	TRBV21-1	TRBJ2-5	.	TGTGCCAGCAGCCCCCGGCCACCCCCAGGGCAGGATGTTACTTGGGCAGGGCTGGAGACCCAGTACTTC	CASSPRPPPGQDVTWAGLETQYF
.	TRBV18	TRBJ1-2	TRBD1	TGTGCCAGCTCACCACCGTCGGGACAGGGCCCCGGTGGCTACACCTTC	CASSPPSGQGPGGYTF
.	TRBV7-9	TRBJ1-1	TRBD1	TGTGCCAGCATCTCCGGGGACAGGGGCCCGAACACTGAAGCTTTCTTT	CASISGDRGPNTEAFF
once	TRBV19	TRBJ1-3	TRBD1	TGTGCCAGTCGTGCGGGACAGGGATTAGGCACCATATATTTT	CASRAGQGLGTIYF
.	TRBV29-1	TRBJ1-2	TRBD1	TGCAGCGTCGGGGGGCGGGACAGGGCCCAAGGCCCCTATGGCTACACCTTC	CSVGGRDRAQGPYGYTF
.	TRBV13	TRBJ2-7	TRBD1	TGTGCCAGCAGCTTGCCGGGACAGGGCTCCTACGAGCAGTACTTC	CASSLPGQGSYEQYF
.	TRBV11-2	TRBJ2-1	.	TGTGCCAGCAGCCTCCCCTCGGGACTGCGAAAAGGCAATGAGCAGTTCTTC	CASSLPSGLRKGNEQFF
.	TRBV5-6	TRBJ1-6	TRBD1	TGTGCCAGCAGCTTGCGGGACAGGGTGGTCAATTCACCCCTCCACTTT	CASSLRDRVVNSPLHF
once	TRBV19	TRBJ1-2	.	TGTGCCAGTAGTACCCGGACAGCGCCCTATGGCTACACCTTC	CASSTRTAPYGYTF
.	TRBV5-1	TRBJ2-3	TRBD2	TGCGCCAGCAGCGCGGGCCCGACTAGCGGGGGCACAGATACGCAGTATTTT	CASSAGPTSGGTDTQYF